This T cell receptor beta chain was recovered during a study of blood T cells in healthy people across ages. Using a J-beta primer mix together with a sample-barcoded 5' primer, a second PCR was run for roughly 6 to 12 cycles. TCRdb reprocessed the 5' RACE reads via MiXCR and lists one record per CDR3 protein. Here the sample spans 700,000 to 800,000 distinct CDR3 sequences, more than 40% being singletons. The CDR3 runs to 15 residues. CDR1 KGHSH and CDR2 LQKENI come from the germline V gene. After removal of 3 bases from V and 1 base from J, the junction contained 4 bases not matched to a gene. This clonotype was observed many times. Its specificity is unknown. Points from the study as a whole: Both naive CD4+ cell counts and diversity were greater in long-lived donors than in aged donors.

The material sequenced was blood. The gene calls are TRBV18 and TRBJ2-5; 8 nucleotides match TRBD1. The TCR sequence derives from a woman in her sixties or seventies in good health. The DNA of the CDR3 is TGTGCCAGCTCACCCGGGACAGGCAGCCAAGAGACCCAGTACTTC. Translation: CASSPGTGSQETQYF.